This TCR beta chain came from a study of cytomegalovirus exposure and HLA in healthy donors. Overall study results and limits: Prediction of most subjects' HLA-A and HLA-B alleles by TCR beta sequences was reportedly accurate. TCR beta chain V- and J-gene trimming was linked, in a later analysis, to a missense variant in DCLRE1C. TCR beta V segments were, for the most part, productive about 87% or about 30% of the time in an earlier analysis.

Each of the donors was a healthy bone marrow donor. Use of 60 Vbeta and 13 Jbeta primers characterized the PCR. TCRdb's table, derived via immunoSEQ multiplex PCR, lists solely in-frame clones and lacks some. The sample carries fewer than 150,000 clones, approximately 72% recorded once. V was clipped by 0 bases and J by 4 bases; unmatched bases: 6. In germline, CDR1 is LNHNV, CDR2 YYDKDF (reference sequence). The CDR3 has 16 residues. A remark on this clone: As yet, its antigen is unknown.

The V and J genes are TRBV15 and TRBJ1-5, with TRBD1 identical over 7 bases. The sequence came from a man between 60 and 75 years old in good health and CMV-seropositive. Sequencing was performed on PBMCs. CDR3 bases: TGTGCCACCAGCAGAGAAGCGACAGGGCCTAATCAGCCCCAGCATTTT. Translated, it gives CATSREATGPNQPQHF.